This is a list of T cell receptor beta chains from one sample in a study of T cell repertoires in cytomegalovirus infection. Their recognized antigens are unknown. TCRdb recomputed calls from the reads with MiXCR, one row per CDR3 protein. This table holds about 46,000 distinct CDR3 sequences, approximately 22% found once. Sequencing was performed on PBMCs, sequenced either directly or after in vitro stimulation (not recorded which). These receptors were obtained from a human donor in good health (CMV status not recorded). Some clones in this sample may be carry-over from other donors' samples. Each CDR3 is given with its conserved first and last residue. Fields, in order: V gene, CDR3 protein.

V gene: TRBV11-2; CDR3 protein: CASKKLSTGELFF
V gene: TRBV2; CDR3 protein: CASSETGRGYGYTF
V gene: TRBV24-1; CDR3 protein: CATSDSTPSYEQYF
V gene: TRBV6-6; CDR3 protein: CASSYSGRGSYGYTF
V gene: TRBV7-2; CDR3 protein: CASSATGTSGEQFF
V gene: TRBV27; CDR3 protein: CASSLTSYSYEQYF
V gene: TRBV12-3/TRBV12-4; CDR3 protein: CASTGHPRQPQHF
V gene: TRBV5-1; CDR3 protein: CASSSGQPATNEKLFF
V gene: TRBV24-1; CDR3 protein: CATSDFGSNQPQHF
V gene: TRBV12-3/TRBV12-4; CDR3 protein: CASSTRQGISGNTIYF
V gene: TRBV24-1; CDR3 protein: CATSDPTDVLDTQYF
V gene: TRBV27; CDR3 protein: CASSYLNDYGYTF
V gene: TRBV7-2; CDR3 protein: CASSFRQGGELFF
V gene: TRBV2; CDR3 protein: CASNLDNTQYF
V gene: TRBV15; CDR3 protein: CATSRPEAVSEQYF